Below, 8 T cell receptor beta chains from the same sample are listed, as sequenced in a study of control samples from healthy donors and cancer patients. Libraries were prepared by immunoSEQ multiplex PCR; TCRdb keeps only in-frame clonotypes and omits some of them. The sample contains some 94,000 clones, roughly nine tenths of which appear only once. Input material: blood. These receptors were obtained from a woman aged 45-60 years in good health.

The chain joins TRBV10-3 to TRBJ2-7, with 10 bases fitting TRBD1. The germline gives CDR1 ENHRY, CDR2 SYGVKD. The V gene end was trimmed by 10 bases and the J gene end by 2 bases; junction bases not matched to a gene: 5. The CDR3 has 13 residues. CDR3 sequence (DNA): TGTGCCACCAAGGGACAGGGGCCCTACGAGCAGTACTTC. Translated, it gives CATKGQGPYEQYF.

The J gene is TRBJ2-1, the V gene TRBV2; no clear D. Trimming shortened V by 1 base and J by 2 bases, and 9 bases separated the two germline ends. CDR1 SNHLY and CDR2 FYNNEI come from the germline V gene. The length of the CDR3 is 15 residues. CDR3 nucleotide sequence: TGTGCCAGCAGTGAAGGCTCTTCTGCCTACAATGAGCAGTTCTTC. Its translation is CASSEGSSAYNEQFF.

This sequence joins TRBV5-1 and TRBJ2-1; unclear D gene. The CDR3 runs to 16 residues. V was shortened by 2 bases and J by 0 bases, with 12 bases between the two germline ends. Germline CDR1 is SGHRS and CDR2 is YFSETQ. CDR3 nucleotide sequence: TGCGCCAGCAGCTTTACAGTGACGAGCTCCTACAATGAGCAGTTCTTC. It is translated as CASSFTVTSSYNEQFF.

The chain uses TRBV18 and TRBJ1-5, with D possibly matching TRBD1 (5 bases). Germline values: CDR1 KGHSH, CDR2 LQKENI. CDR3 length: 14 residues. Trimming cost V 3 bases and J 0 bases, with 6 bases left between them. The CDR3: CASSPTDSNQPQHF. The CDR3 DNA follows: TGTGCCAGCTCACCGACAGATAGCAATCAGCCCCAGCATTTT. The full variable domain, rest sourced from reference TRBV18 and TRBJ1-5, is NAGVMQNPRHLVRRRGQEARLRCSPMKGHSHVYWYRQLPEEGLKFMVYLQKENIIDESGMPKERFSAEFPKEGPSILRIQQVVRGDSAAYFCASSPTDSNQPQHFGDGTRLSIL.

CDR3 bases: TGTGCCAGCAGTTTAGTTCAGGGCCATCAGCCCCAGCATTTT. This encodes CASSLVQGHQPQHF. The gene calls are TRBV28 and TRBJ1-5, with D tentatively TRBD1 (5 bases). This CDR3 comprises 14 residues. The V end lost 2 bases, the J end lost 5 bases, and 10 bases lay between the germline ends. Germline CDR1 is MDHEN and CDR2 is SYDVKM. Full variable domain (rest looked up from reference TRBV28 and TRBJ1-5): DVKVTQSSRYLVKRTGEKVFLECVQDMDHENMFWYRQDPGLGLRLIYFSYDVKMKEKGDIPEGYSVSREKKERFSLILESASTNQTSMYLCASSLVQGHQPQHFGDGTRLSIL.

The rearrangement links TRBV6-5 to TRBJ1-3, with TRBD1 identical over 8 bases. The germline V gene has CDR1 MNHEY and CDR2 SVGAGI. This CDR3 is built from 15 residues. The V and J ends lost 5 bases and 0 bases, in that order; junction bases with no gene match: 3. The CDR3 loop is CASSTTGGSGNTIYF. CDR3 sequence (DNA): TGTGCCAGCAGTACAACAGGGGGCTCTGGAAACACCATATATTTT.

This clone has a handful of counts. The V gene is TRBV7-2, the J gene TRBJ2-5; D perhaps matches TRBD2 (5 bases). V was pared by 4 bases and J by 5 bases, with 20 bases between. CDR1 is SGHTA and CDR2 is FQGNSA in the germline V gene. The CDR3 covers 16 residues. CDR3 amino acids: CASSYTHRRTVETQYF. CDR3 coding DNA: TGTGCCAGCAGCTATACACACCGGAGGACGGTGGAGACCCAGTACTTC.

For the CDR3, the DNA is TGTGCCAGCATCAAGCGCTCGCCCTCCTACGAGCAGTACTTC. Its translation: CASIKRSPSYEQYF. The rearrangement uses TRBV6-5 and TRBJ2-7; D uncertain. The CDR3 totals 14 residues. The V gene's germline CDR1 is MNHEY and CDR2 SVGAGI. Trimming cost V 7 bases and J 0 bases, with 13 bases left between them.